Below, 26 T cell receptor beta chains from the same sample are listed, as sequenced in a study of blood T cells in healthy people across ages. Through a sample-barcoded 5' primer and a J-beta primer mix, a second PCR was run for 7 to 11 cycles. In TCRdb, the 5' RACE reads were re-called with MiXCR into one record per CDR3 protein. Altogether approximately 960,000 distinct CDR3 sequences are present, 25% to 35% being singletons, with the ten largest covering 10%. This sample also belongs to another study, concerning T cells of mothers and their children.

The sequenced sample consisted of blood. The receptors derive from a middle-aged woman in good health.

This clonotype was seen ten or more times. The CDR3 DNA sequence: TGCAGCGTTGAAAAGGGGGTCTCCTACGAGCAGTACTTC. Translation: CSVEKGVSYEQYF. The chain carries TRBV29-1 and TRBJ2-7; possible D gene TRBD1, 6 bases. Germline CDR1 reads SQVTM; CDR2 reads ANQGSEA. The germline V and J ends were trimmed by 2 bases and 0 bases, with 8 bases remaining between them. This CDR3 has 13 amino acids.

This clonotype has only a few counts. The DNA for the CDR3 is TGCAGCGTTGTGCCCGACACAGATACGCAGTATTTT. Translated: CSVVPDTDTQYF. The chain uses TRBV29-1 and TRBJ2-3; D remains unclear. The CDR3 covers 12 residues. From germline, CDR1 is SQVTM and CDR2 ANQGSEA. The V end lost 4 bases, the J end lost 2 bases, and 7 bases lay between the germline ends.

This chain links TRBV5-1 with TRBJ2-2; D gene unclear. Trimming took 4 bases from V and 4 from J, leaving 17 bases between them. The germline V gene has CDR1 SGHRS and CDR2 YFSETQ. CDR3 length: 16 amino acids. The CDR3 DNA reads as TGCGCCAGCAGCCCAGTAGCAGGCTACAGCACCGGGGAGCTGTTTTTT. Residues: CASSPVAGYSTGELFF.

This clonotype was detected ten times or more. This chain joins TRBV12-3 or TRBV12-4 and TRBJ2-7, with 9 bases fitting TRBD2. Trimming cost V 7 bases and J 2 bases; bases outside gene matches: 9. The CDR3 extends over 15 amino acids. In DNA form, the CDR3 reads TGTGCCAGCATGCTAGCGGGATCACCGACCTACGAGCAGTACTTC. It encodes CASMLAGSPTYEQYF.

This chain links TRBV5-5 with TRBJ1-5; 10 positions match TRBD1. This CDR3 has 16 residues. Per the germline V gene, CDR1 is SGHKS and CDR2 is YYEKEE (reference sequence). Losses at the gene ends were 4 bases for V and 5 bases for J; bases not matched to a gene: 9. The CDR3 nucleotides are TGTGCCAGCAGCCCCTGGACAGGGGGACGTTATCAGCCCCAGCATTTT. This codes for CASSPWTGGRYQPQHF.

This clonotype was found a few times. At one boundary the junction diverges from the germline segment, which might be a read error. The chain is built from TRBV28 and TRBJ2-4; 11 positions agree with TRBD2. CDR3 length equals 15 residues. Germline-derived CDR1 and CDR2 are MDHEN and SYDVKM. The CDR3 region has the DNA TGTGCCGGCAGTTTACATAGCGGGGGGGCGCGAGAGCAGTACTTC. It yields the protein CAGSLHSGGAREQYF.

The rearrangement uses TRBV2 and TRBJ2-7; tentative D call: TRBD1 (5 bases). V dropped 5 bases and J dropped 6 bases, with 23 bases sitting between them. This CDR3 has 16 residues. In germline, CDR1 is SNHLY, CDR2 FYNNEI. The CDR3: CASSPDRGRGGVEQYF. CDR3 DNA sequence: TGTGCCAGCAGTCCAGATAGGGGTAGAGGTGGGGTCGAGCAGTACTTC.

V and J are TRBV4-1 and TRBJ1-1, with D uncertain. V was clipped by 4 bases and J by 5 bases, with 17 bases between them. CDR1 is MGHRA, CDR2 YSYEKL, per germline. The CDR3 sequence is 15 residues long. This CDR3 is CASSPAIYSGTEAFF. CDR3 DNA sequence: TGCGCCAGCAGCCCAGCCATTTACAGTGGGACTGAAGCTTTCTTT.

The chain combines TRBV18 with TRBJ2-7; D may be TRBD1 (6 bases). Germline V CDR1 and CDR2: KGHSH, LQKENI. V lost 3 bases, J lost 2 bases, and 17 bases lay in between. This CDR3 contains 16 residues. CDR3: CASSPDWGRGTYEQYF. CDR3 nucleotides: TGTGCCAGCTCACCGGATTGGGGGCGAGGAACCTACGAGCAGTACTTC.

Ten or more counts support this clonotype. This chain uses TRBV29-1 with TRBJ2-5; weak D call: TRBD1 (7 bases). Trimming left V 5 bases short and J 1 base short, with 14 bases between. Germline CDR1 and CDR2: SQVTM and ANQGSEA. The CDR3 runs 14 residues. The CDR3 DNA follows: TGCAGCGTTTACAGGGGAGGTTCCCAAGAGACCCAGTACTTC. This encodes CSVYRGGSQETQYF.

This clonotype was detected ten times or more. The chain recombines TRBV7-3 with TRBJ2-7, with D possibly called TRBD1 or TRBD2 (5 bases each). In germline, CDR1 is SGHTA, CDR2 FQGTGA. V was trimmed by 2 bases and J by 5 bases, leaving 10 bases between them. The CDR3 extends over 13 amino acids. CDR3 sequence reads: CASSLYLGDEQYF. CDR3 coding DNA: TGTGCCAGCAGCTTATATTTGGGGGACGAGCAGTACTTC.

The J gene is TRBJ2-1, the V gene TRBV7-9; TRBD1 matches at 10 bases. This CDR3 is built from 14 residues. Germline V gene data show CDR1 as SEHNR and CDR2 as FQNEAQ (reference sequence). Losses at the gene ends were 3 bases for V and 8 bases for J; bases not matched to a gene: 4. The CDR3 coding sequence is TGTGCCAGCAGCTTTGGGACAGGGGTGGATGAGCAGTTCTTC. This sequence encodes CASSFGTGVDEQFF.

The rearrangement uses TRBV6-4 and TRBJ2-2; 8 nucleotides align to TRBD2. Germline V CDR1 and CDR2: MRHNA, SNTAGT. This CDR3 spans 15 amino acids. J was trimmed by 3 bases and V by 5 bases; bases with no gene match: 5. The CDR3 loop is CASSPGGADTGELFF. The CDR3 nucleotides read TGTGCCAGCAGTCCGGGGGGGGCCGACACCGGGGAGCTGTTTTTT.

The chain joins TRBV28 to TRBJ2-3; no definite D call. Deletions cut 8 bases from V and 0 bases from J, with 9 bases between. This CDR3 has 13 amino acids. Germline V gives CDR1 MDHEN, CDR2 SYDVKM. CDR3 DNA sequence: TGTGCCAGCGGAATTCCTAGCACAGATACGCAGTATTTT. This translates into CASGIPSTDTQYF.

CDR3 sequence: CASSQGARGAYNEQYF. As DNA, the CDR3 is TGTGCCAGCAGCCAAGGGGCCCGGGGTGCTTACAATGAGCAGTACTTC. This chain links TRBV14 with TRBJ2-1, with TRBD2 as a possible D gene (5 bases). Gene TRBJ2-7 matches the end of the DNA better, so the J call may be wrong. Germline CDR1 is SGHDN and CDR2 is FVKESK. The CDR3 loop spans 16 amino acids.

This clonotype was recorded at least ten times. The CDR3 sequence is CSAQQGGEFF. The CDR3 DNA reads TGCAGTGCTCAACAGGGGGGAGAGTTCTTC. The V gene is TRBV20-1, the J gene TRBJ2-1; 8 bases map to TRBD1. This CDR3 comprises 10 residues. The trim removed 5 bases at V and 14 bases at J, leaving 5 bases unmatched. Germline assignment: CDR1 DFQATT and CDR2 SNEGSKA (reference sequence).

This clonotype was seen a handful of times. The V gene is TRBV14, the J gene TRBJ2-1; 8 bases are a match to TRBD2. Losses at the gene ends were 4 bases for V and 1 base for J; bases not matched to a gene: 15. CDR3 size: 19 residues. Per the germline V gene, CDR1 is SGHDN and CDR2 is FVKESK. This CDR3 is CASSRRGLDSLRSYNEQFF. The CDR3 DNA reads as TGTGCCAGCAGCCGCCGGGGACTAGATTCTCTGAGGTCCTACAATGAGCAGTTCTTC. Together with reference TRBV14 and TRBJ2-1, the CDR3 gives the full variable domain: EAGVTQFPSHSVIEKGQTVTLRCDPISGHDNLYWYRRVMGKEIKFLLHFVKESKQDESGMPNNRFLAERTGGTYSTLKVQPAELEDSGVYFCASSRRGLDSLRSYNEQFFGPGTRLTVL.

The V and J genes are TRBV7-2 and TRBJ2-3, with 10 bases that match TRBD1. Germline V CDR1 and CDR2: SGHTA, FQGNSA. CDR3 size: 14 residues. The V and J ends lost 9 bases and 3 bases, in that order; junction bases with no gene match: 6. In nucleotides, the CDR3 is TGTGCCAGTAACCGGGACAGGGGAACAGATACGCAGTATTTT. Its translation: CASNRDRGTDTQYF.

The sample holds a few counts of this clonotype. CDR3 sequence: CASSRDRWAGAEAFF. Here the CDR3 DNA reads TGTGCCAGCAGCAGAGACAGATGGGCCGGCGCTGAAGCTTTCTTT. This chain links TRBV7-2 with TRBJ1-1, with D possibly TRBD1 on 5 matching bases. Between the trimmed V and J ends, which lost 5 bases and 6 bases, there was a span of 19 bases. Germline loops: CDR1 SGHTA, CDR2 FQGNSA. This CDR3 has 15 residues.

This clonotype was recorded many times. The rearrangement uses TRBV5-1 and TRBJ1-2, with D perhaps TRBD1 (5 bases). The CDR3 has 14 amino acids. Trimming took off 0 bases at V and 4 bases at J, with 10 bases between the two ends. Germline V gene sequence: CDR1 SGHRS, CDR2 YFSETQ. CDR3 amino acids: CASSLGTGGYGYTF. CDR3 nucleotides: TGCGCCAGCAGCTTGGGTACGGGGGGCTATGGCTACACCTTC.

This clonotype was counted a few times. This rearrangement joins TRBV28 to TRBJ2-1, with 8 bases lining up with TRBD2. This CDR3 has 14 residues. Germline-derived CDR1 and CDR2 are MDHEN and SYDVKM. J was trimmed by 4 bases and V by 7 bases; bases with no gene match: 6. CDR3 DNA: TGTGCCAGCAAAAGCGGGGGATCATACAATGAGCAGTTCTTC. Translation: CASKSGGSYNEQFF.

Here the CDR3 reads CASSLTVGGGYGYTF. The CDR3 nucleotides read TGTGCCAGCAGCTTAACCGTTGGGGGAGGTTATGGCTACACCTTC. The chain joins TRBV7-9 to TRBJ1-2; maybe TRBD1 (5 bases). CDR3 size: 15 residues. Germline V gene lookup returns CDR1 SEHNR and CDR2 FQNEAQ (reference sequence). V lost 2 bases and J 5 bases, leaving 15 bases between the germline ends.

This rearrangement joins TRBV18 to TRBJ2-2; TRBD1 matches 11 bases. The length of the CDR3 is 16 residues. V dropped 2 bases and J dropped 4; count of bases not matched to a gene: 3. From germline, CDR1 is KGHSH and CDR2 LQKENI. CDR3 DNA: TGTGCCAGCTCACCAACCGGGACAGGGGGCACCGGGGAGCTGTTTTTT. Its protein is CASSPTGTGGTGELFF.

This clonotype has a handful of counts. The V and J genes are TRBV4-1 and TRBJ1-1, with D possibly being TRBD1 (6 bases). CDR1 and CDR2 from the germline V gene are MGHRA and YSYEKL. V dropped 3 bases and J dropped 10 bases, with 15 bases sitting between them. This CDR3 has 13 amino acids. DNA of the CDR3: TGCGCCAGCAGCCAGTTAGAGGGGGTAGGAGCTTTCTTT. Translated, it gives CASSQLEGVGAFF.

This clonotype was counted ten times or more. The chain employs TRBV20-1 and TRBJ2-1, with 8 bases aligning to TRBD1. Germline-derived CDR1 and CDR2 are DFQATT and SNEGSKA (reference sequence). This CDR3 has 15 amino acids. V was pared by 0 bases and J by 3 bases, with 4 bases of the junction left unmatched. CDR3 coding DNA: TGCAGTGCTAGAGATGGACAGGGAGGCTACAATGAGCAGTTCTTC. The encoded protein is CSARDGQGGYNEQFF.

This clonotype was counted many times. The rearrangement uses TRBV6-1 and TRBJ1-5, with TRBD1 identical over 7 bases. The junction had 8 bases not matched to a gene; V was cut back by 4 bases and J by 8 bases. The CDR3 covers 14 residues. CDR1 is MNHNS, CDR2 SASEGT, per germline. CDR3 residues: CASSGQGVNEPQHF. CDR3 nucleotides: TGTGCCAGCAGTGGACAGGGAGTTAATGAGCCCCAGCATTTT.